This TCR beta chain was identified in a study of cytomegalovirus exposure and HLA in healthy donors. Study-wide results and limits: There was a cluster of highly shared sequence variants that was likely a sequencing artifact. A later analysis linked a missense variant in DCLRE1C to the trimming of TCR beta V and J genes.

V lost 2 bases, J lost 3 bases, and 6 bases stayed unmatched. The germline V gene has CDR1 SGHNT and CDR2 YYREEE (reference sequence). The length of the CDR3 is 15 residues. 60 Vbeta and 13 Jbeta primers were used in PCR. Generated by immunoSEQ multiplex PCR, the TCRdb table keeps only in-frame clones and is missing some. The table includes about 140,000 clones, roughly 72% detected once. With regard to this clone: Its antigen is not known.

The chain is built from TRBV5-4 and TRBJ2-7, with 9 bases matching TRBD1. The sequenced sample was PBMCs. The TCR was taken from a man in his forties in good health and CMV-seronegative. CDR3 amino acids: CASSLKDRGGYEQYF. The CDR3 nucleotides read TGTGCCAGCAGCTTAAAGGACAGGGGAGGCTACGAGCAGTACTTC.